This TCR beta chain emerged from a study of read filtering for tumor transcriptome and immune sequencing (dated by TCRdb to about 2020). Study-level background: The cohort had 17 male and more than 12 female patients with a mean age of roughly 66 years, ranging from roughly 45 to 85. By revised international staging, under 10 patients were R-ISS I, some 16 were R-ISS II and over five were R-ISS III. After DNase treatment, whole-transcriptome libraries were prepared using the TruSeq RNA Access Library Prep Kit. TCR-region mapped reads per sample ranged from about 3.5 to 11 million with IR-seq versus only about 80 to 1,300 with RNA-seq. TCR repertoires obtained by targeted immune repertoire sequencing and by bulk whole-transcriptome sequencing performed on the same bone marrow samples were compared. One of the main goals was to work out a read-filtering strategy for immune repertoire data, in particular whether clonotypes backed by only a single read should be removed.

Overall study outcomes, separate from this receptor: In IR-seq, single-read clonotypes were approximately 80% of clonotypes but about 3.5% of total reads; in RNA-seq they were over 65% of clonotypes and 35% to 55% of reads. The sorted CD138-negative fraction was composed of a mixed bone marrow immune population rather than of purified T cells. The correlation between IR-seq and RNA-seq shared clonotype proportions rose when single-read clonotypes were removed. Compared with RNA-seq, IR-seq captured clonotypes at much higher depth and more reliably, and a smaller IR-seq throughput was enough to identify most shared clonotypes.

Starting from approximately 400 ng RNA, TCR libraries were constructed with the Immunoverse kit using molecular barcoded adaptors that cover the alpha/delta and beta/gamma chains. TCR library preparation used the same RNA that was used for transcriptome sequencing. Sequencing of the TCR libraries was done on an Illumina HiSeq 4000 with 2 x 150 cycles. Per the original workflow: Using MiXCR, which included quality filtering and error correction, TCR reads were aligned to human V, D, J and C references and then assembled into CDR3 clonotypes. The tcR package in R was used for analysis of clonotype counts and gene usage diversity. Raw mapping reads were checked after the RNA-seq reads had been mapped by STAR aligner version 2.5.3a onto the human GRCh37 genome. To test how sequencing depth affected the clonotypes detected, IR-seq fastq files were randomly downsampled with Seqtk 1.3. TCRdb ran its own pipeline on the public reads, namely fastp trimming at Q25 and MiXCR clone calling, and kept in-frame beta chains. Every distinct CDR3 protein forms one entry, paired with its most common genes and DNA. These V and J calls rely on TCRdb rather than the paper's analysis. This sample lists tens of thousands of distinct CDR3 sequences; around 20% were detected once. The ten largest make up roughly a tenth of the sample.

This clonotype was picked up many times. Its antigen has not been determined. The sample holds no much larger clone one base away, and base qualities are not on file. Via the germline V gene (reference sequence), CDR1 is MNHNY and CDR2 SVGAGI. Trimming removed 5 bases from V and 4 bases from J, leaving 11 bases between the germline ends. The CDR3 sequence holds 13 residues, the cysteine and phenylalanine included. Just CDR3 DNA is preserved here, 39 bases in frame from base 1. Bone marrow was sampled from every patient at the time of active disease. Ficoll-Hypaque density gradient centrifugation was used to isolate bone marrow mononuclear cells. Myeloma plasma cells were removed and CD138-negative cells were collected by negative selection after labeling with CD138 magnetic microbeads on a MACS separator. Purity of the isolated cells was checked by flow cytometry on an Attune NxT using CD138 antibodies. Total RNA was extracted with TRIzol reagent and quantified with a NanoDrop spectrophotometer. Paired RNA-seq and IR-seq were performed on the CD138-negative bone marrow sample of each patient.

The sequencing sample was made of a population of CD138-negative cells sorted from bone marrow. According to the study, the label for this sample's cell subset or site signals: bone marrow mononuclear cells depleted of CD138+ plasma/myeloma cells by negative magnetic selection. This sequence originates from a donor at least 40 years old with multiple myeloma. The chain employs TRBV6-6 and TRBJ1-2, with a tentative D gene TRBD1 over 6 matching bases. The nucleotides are TGTGCCAGCAGTCCCGGACAGCTCTATGGCTACACCTTC. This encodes CASSPGQLYGYTF.